This section outlines one T cell receptor (beta chain) sequence together with its context. The antigen is undetermined. Between the trimmed V and J ends, which lost 5 bases and 0 bases, there was a span of 10 bases. Germline assignment: CDR1 SGHTA and CDR2 FQGNSA. The CDR3 length is 15 residues. The entry originates in a study of graft-versus-host responses after intestinal transplantation. Study-level points and caveats: Peak levels of circulating GvH clones tracked with early post-transplant HvG declines. GvH clones occurred in recipient marrow; some first appeared in ileum or blood.

TCRdb keeps only in-frame clones here, not all; method: immunoSEQ multiplex PCR. This table has roughly 100,000 clones, more than 75% appearing once. The clonotype comes from a human donor who received an intestinal transplant. The starting material was unstimulated CD4+ T cells sorted from spleen or lymph node cells, obtained before intestinal transplant. The chain is built from TRBV7-2 and TRBJ1-4; unclear D gene. This CDR3 is CASSPYSATNEKLFF. The CDR3 bases are TGTGCCAGCAGCCCATACAGCGCAACTAATGAAAAACTGTTTTTT.